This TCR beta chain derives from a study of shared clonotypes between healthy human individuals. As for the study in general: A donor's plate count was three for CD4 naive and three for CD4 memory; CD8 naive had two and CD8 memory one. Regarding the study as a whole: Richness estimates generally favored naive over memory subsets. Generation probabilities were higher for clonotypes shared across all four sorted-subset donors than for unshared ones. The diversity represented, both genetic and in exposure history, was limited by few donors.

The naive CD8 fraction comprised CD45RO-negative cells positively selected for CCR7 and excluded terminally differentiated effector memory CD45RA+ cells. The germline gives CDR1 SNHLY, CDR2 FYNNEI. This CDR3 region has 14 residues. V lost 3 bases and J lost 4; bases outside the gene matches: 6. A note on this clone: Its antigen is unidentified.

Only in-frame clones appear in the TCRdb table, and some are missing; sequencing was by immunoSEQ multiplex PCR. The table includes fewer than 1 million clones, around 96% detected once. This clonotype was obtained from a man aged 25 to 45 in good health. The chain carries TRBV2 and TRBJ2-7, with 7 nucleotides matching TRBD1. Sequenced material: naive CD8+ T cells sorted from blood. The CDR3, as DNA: TGTGCCAGCAGTGAGGCAGGGGGTCCGTACGAGCAGTACTTC. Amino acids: CASSEAGGPYEQYF.